The present entry profiles one T cell receptor (beta chain) with its context. Sequencing used immunoSEQ multiplex PCR; TCRdb keeps in-frame clones, though not all of them. The table includes fewer than 70,000 clones, roughly 87% detected once. The data were taken from a study of T cell changes during pregnancy in multiple sclerosis. This CDR3 region has 14 residues. The V and J ends lost 5 bases and 4 bases, in that order; junction bases with no gene match: 3. The V gene's germline CDR1 is LNHDA and CDR2 SQIVND (reference sequence). The material was peripheral blood, obtained in the first trimester of pregnancy. The clonotype was recovered from a female donor with multiple sclerosis, enrolled in a pregnancy study. This chain uses TRBV19 with TRBJ1-3, with 9 nucleotides matching TRBD1. CDR3 nucleotides: TGTGCCAGTAGTGCGACAGGGGGAGGAAACACCATATATTTT. Translated: CASSATGGGNTIYF.